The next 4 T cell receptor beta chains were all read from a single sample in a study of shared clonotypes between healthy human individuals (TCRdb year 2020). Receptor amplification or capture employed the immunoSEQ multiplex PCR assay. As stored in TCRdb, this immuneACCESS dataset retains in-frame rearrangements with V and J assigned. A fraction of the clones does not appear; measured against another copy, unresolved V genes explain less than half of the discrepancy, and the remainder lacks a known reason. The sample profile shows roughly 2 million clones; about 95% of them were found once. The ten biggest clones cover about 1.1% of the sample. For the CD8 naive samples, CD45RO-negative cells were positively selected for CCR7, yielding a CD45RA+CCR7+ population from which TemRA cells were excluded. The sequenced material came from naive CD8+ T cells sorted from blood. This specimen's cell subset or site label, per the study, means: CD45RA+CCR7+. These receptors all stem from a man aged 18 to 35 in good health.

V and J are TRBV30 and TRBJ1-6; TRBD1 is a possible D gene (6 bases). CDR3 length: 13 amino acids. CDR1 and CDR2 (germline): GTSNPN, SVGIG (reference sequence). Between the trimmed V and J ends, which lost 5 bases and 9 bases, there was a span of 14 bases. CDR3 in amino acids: CAWDEGGGSPLHF. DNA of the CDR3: TGTGCCTGGGATGAGGGAGGGGGTTCACCCCTCCACTTT.

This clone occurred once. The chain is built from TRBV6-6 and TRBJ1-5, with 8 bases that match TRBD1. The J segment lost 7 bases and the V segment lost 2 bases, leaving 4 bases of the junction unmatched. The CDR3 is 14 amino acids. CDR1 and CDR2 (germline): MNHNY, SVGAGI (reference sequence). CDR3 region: CASSYETGDQPQHF. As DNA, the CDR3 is TGTGCCAGCAGTTACGAGACAGGGGACCAGCCCCAGCATTTT.

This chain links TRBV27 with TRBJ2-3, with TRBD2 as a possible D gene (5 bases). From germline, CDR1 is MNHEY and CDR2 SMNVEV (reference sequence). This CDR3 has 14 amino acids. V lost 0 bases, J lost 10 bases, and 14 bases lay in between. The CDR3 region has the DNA TGTGCCAGCAGTTTATCCGGCTCCGAGAGGGCGCAGTATTTT. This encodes CASSLSGSERAQYF.

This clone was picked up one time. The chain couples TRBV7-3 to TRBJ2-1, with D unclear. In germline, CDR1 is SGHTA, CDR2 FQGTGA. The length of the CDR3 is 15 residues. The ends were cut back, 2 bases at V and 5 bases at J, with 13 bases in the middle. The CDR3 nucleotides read TGTGCCAGCAGCTTAGGGCCGGATTTCAACAATGAGCAGTTCTTC. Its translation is CASSLGPDFNNEQFF. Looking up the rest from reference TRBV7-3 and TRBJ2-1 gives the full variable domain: GAGVSQTPSNKVTEKGKYVELRCDPISGHTALYWYRQSLGQGPEFLIYFQGTGAADDSGLPNDRFFAVRPEGSVSTLKIQRTERGDSAVYLCASSLGPDFNNEQFFGPGTRLTVL.